This T cell receptor beta chain was profiled in a study of cytomegalovirus exposure and HLA in healthy donors. Study-level background: When 350 to 500 donors were genotyped, approximately 80% of them were found to fall in the Caucasian-associated ancestry cluster.

V was shortened by 2 bases and J by 5 bases, with 19 bases between the two germline ends. The CDR3 runs 16 residues. Per germline, CDR1 SGHRS and CDR2 YFSETQ. PCR amplification relied on 60 Vbeta primers (plus 13 Jbeta primers). Original methodology: Roughly 73 million unique TCR beta chains, about 10 million of them shared, were counted by a later analysis. Libraries were prepared by immunoSEQ multiplex PCR; TCRdb keeps only in-frame clonotypes and omits some of them. The V and J calls and clone size come from that table; D and trimming were worked out from the DNA. The table records 150,000 to 200,000 clones, approximately 78% of them present only once. Notes on the study in general: A later analysis linked a missense variant in DCLRE1C to the trimming of TCR beta V and J genes. Researchers catalogued about 150 TCR beta chains as cytomegalovirus-associated.

Worth noting for this clone: Antigen: not known.

The sequence was collected from a young woman in good health and CMV-seronegative. What was sequenced was PBMCs. The chain recombines TRBV5-1 with TRBJ1-1; no definite D call. The CDR3 region has the DNA TGCGCCAGCAGCTTTTCGTCCTTGCCAGGCTCGACTGAAGCTTTCTTT. Translating gives CASSFSSLPGSTEAFF.